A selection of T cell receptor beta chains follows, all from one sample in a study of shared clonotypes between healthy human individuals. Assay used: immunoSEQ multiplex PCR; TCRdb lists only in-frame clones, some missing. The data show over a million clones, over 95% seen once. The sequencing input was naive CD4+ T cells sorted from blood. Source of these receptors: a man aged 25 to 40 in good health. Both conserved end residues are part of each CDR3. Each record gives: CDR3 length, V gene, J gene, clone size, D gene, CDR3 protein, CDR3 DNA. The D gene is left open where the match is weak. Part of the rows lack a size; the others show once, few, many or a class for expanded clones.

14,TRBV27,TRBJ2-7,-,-,CASSPGLLVREQYF,TGTGCCAGCAGTCCCGGGCTACTCGTCCGCGAGCAGTACTTC
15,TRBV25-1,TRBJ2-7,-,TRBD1,CASSEVRQGFNEQYF,TGTGCCAGCAGTGAAGTAAGACAGGGTTTTAACGAGCAGTACTTC
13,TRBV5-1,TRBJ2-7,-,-,CASSLDPSYEQYF,TGCGCCAGCAGCTTGGATCCCTCCTACGAGCAGTACTTC
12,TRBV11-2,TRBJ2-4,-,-,CASTLGGGIQYF,TGTGCCAGCACCCTGGGAGGAGGCATTCAGTACTTC
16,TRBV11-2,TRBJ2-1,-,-,CASSTRDLVLYNEQFF,TGTGCCAGCAGCACTCGGGACTTAGTCCTTTACAATGAGCAGTTCTTC
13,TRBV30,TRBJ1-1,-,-,CAWRRQMNTEAFF,TGTGCCTGGAGAAGGCAAATGAACACTGAAGCTTTCTTT
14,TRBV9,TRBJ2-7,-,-,CASSKKGPADEQYF,TGTGCCAGCAGCAAAAAGGGTCCCGCGGACGAGCAGTACTTC
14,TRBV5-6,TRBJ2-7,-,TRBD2,CASSTLAGHYEQYF,TGTGCCAGCAGTACTTTAGCGGGGCACTACGAGCAGTACTTC
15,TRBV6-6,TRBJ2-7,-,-,CASSSRTLPHYEQYF,TGTGCCAGCAGTTCCCGAACATTACCCCACTACGAGCAGTACTTC
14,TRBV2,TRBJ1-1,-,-,CASRGLTGTVEAFF,TGTGCCAGCAGGGGACTCACAGGGACCGTAGAAGCTTTCTTT
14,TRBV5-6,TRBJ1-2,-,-,CASRTGQLNYGYTF,TGTGCCAGCAGAACCGGACAGTTGAACTATGGCTACACCTTC
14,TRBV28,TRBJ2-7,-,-,CASREEGPSYEQYF,TGTGCCAGCAGAGAGGAGGGACCCTCCTACGAGCAGTACTTC
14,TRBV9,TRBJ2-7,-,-,CASSPQGHSYEQYF,TGTGCCAGCAGCCCTCAAGGCCACTCCTACGAGCAGTACTTC
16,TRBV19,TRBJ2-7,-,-,CASSITGGKSSYEQYF,TGTGCCAGTAGTATAACGGGGGGCAAGAGCTCCTACGAGCAGTACTTC
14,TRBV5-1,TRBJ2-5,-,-,CASSRTDGPETQYF,TGCGCCAGCAGCCGGACGGATGGGCCAGAGACCCAGTACTTC
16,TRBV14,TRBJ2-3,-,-,CASSAEDPGLGDTQYF,TGTGCCAGCAGCGCCGAGGACCCAGGTCTAGGCGATACGCAGTATTTT
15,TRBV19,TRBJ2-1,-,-,CASTKGVLQYNEQFF,TGTGCCAGTACCAAAGGTGTCCTACAATACAATGAGCAGTTCTTC
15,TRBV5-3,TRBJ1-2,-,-,CARSTVVGGNYGYTF,TGTGCCAGAAGCACGGTAGTCGGGGGGAACTATGGCTACACCTTC
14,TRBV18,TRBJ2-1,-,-,CASSQPGLPGEQFF,TGTGCCAGCTCACAACCGGGACTGCCCGGTGAGCAGTTCTTC
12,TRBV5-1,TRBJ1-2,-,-,CASSFSSYGYTF,TGCGCCAGCAGCTTCTCCAGCTATGGCTACACCTTC
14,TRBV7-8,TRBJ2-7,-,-,CASSFGGFRREQYF,TGTGCCAGCAGCTTTGGAGGGTTCCGCCGCGAGCAGTACTTC
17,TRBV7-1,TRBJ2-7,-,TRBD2,CASSSRRLAGVKYELYF,TGTGCCAGCAGCTCCCGTCGACTAGCGGGAGTCAAGTACGAGCTGTACTTC
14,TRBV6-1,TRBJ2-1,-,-,CASFFTGGYNEQFF,TGTGCCAGCTTTTTCACGGGCGGTTACAATGAGCAGTTCTTC
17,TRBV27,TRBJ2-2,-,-,CASSLVGPLEITGELFF,TGTGCCAGCAGTTTAGTTGGTCCGCTAGAAATCACCGGGGAGCTGTTTTTT
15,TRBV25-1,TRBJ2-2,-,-,CASRPDLANTGELFF,TGTGCCAGCAGGCCGGACCTAGCAAACACCGGGGAGCTGTTTTTT
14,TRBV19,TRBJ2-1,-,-,CASSISGFNNEQFF,TGTGCCAGTAGTATAAGTGGCTTCAACAATGAGCAGTTCTTC
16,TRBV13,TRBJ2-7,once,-,CASSLSGSFQPYEQYF,TGTGCCAGCAGCCTCAGTGGGTCGTTTCAACCCTACGAGCAGTACTTC